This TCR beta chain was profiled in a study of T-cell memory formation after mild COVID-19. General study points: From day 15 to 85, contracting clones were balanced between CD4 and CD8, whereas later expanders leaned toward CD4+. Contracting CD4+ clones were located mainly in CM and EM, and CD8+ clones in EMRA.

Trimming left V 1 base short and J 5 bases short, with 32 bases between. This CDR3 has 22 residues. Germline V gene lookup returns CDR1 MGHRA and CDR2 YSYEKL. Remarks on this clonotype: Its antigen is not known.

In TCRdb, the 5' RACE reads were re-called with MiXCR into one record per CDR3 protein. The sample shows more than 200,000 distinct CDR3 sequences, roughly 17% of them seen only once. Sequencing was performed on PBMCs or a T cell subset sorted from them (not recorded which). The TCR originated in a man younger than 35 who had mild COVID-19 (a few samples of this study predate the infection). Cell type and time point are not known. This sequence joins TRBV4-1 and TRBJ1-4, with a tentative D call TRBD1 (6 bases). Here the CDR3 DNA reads TGCGCCAGCAGCCAAGTTATCTTGCTGGGGGGCCGAAGGGGCAGAGGGAATGAAAAACTGTTTTTT. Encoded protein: CASSQVILLGGRRGRGNEKLFF.